This T cell receptor (beta chain) stems from a study of Ad26.COV2.S vaccination and SARS-CoV-2 variants (dated by TCRdb to the early 2020s). As for the study more broadly: The specificity and breadth of SARS-CoV-2-reactive T cell receptors after Ad26.COV2.S vaccination were assessed by TCRbeta repertoire sequencing. A total of roughly 32 samples were included in the TCR-sequenced set, comprising approximately 20 Ad26.COV2.S vaccine recipients, 5 placebo recipients and 8 SARS-CoV-2 convalescent individuals.

This sample's time point label indicates: individuals recovered from natural SARS-CoV-2 infection. TCRbeta CDR3 regions were sequenced with the immunoSEQ Assay. After extraction, genomic DNA underwent amplification by bias-controlled multiplex PCR, followed by high-throughput sequencing. Regarding the original processing steps: Collapsing and filtering of sequences were performed to quantify the absolute abundance of each unique TCRbeta CDR3 region. T cell fraction was estimated by normalizing TCRbeta template counts to usable DNA, with usable DNA measured through amplification of reference genes found in all nucleated cells. Repertoire TCRs were annotated as SARS-CoV-2-specific when V gene, CDR3 amino acid sequence and J gene were exactly matched to a known reactive TCR set. The reference SARS-CoV-2 TCR set was obtained from MIRA and was filtered for enrichment in COVID-19-positive ImmuneCODE repertoires, whereby public or cross-reactive TCRs were removed. Using the MIRA antigens, annotated TCRs were further analysed by specific ORF or by position within an ORF. Depth was the summed frequency of annotated unique rearrangements, while breadth was defined as annotated unique rearrangements over total unique productive rearrangements. Two-sided Wilcoxon rank-sum tests were applied when comparing TCR breadth between groups. TCRdb took this table from immuneACCESS and kept in-frame rearrangements with V and J called. Such tables lack part of the clones; where checked against another copy, unresolved V genes explain under half of the gap, and the rest is unexplained. D and trimming come from the DNA, and the V and J calls and clone size come from that table. For this sample there are about 350,000 clones; roughly nine tenths appear just once. The top ten clones comprise roughly 3.9% of the sample.

The germline ends are 15 bases apart after V is trimmed by 10 bases and J by 5 bases. The CDR3 numbers 12 residues from cysteine through phenylalanine. The entry retains the CDR3 DNA only, 36 bases that are in frame from base 1. Based on the germline V gene (reference sequence), the CDR1 and CDR2 sequences are SEHNR and FQNEAQ. In this sample, this clone turned up a few times. Its binding antigen is unknown. Base quality data are lacking; no much larger clone is found one base away. What the work shows at the level of the full study, not this receptor alone: Vaccine and placebo recipients had comparable non-spike TCR breadth, which fits with the vaccine containing only spike. The authors noted that the TCR breadth and depth analyses may have underestimated total T cell responses. Compared with placebo recipients, Ad26.COV2.S recipients showed higher spike-specific TCR breadth (P = 0.0014). After vaccination, spike-specific CD8+ and CD4+ T cell responses were reported to show substantial breadth.

The sequencing here drew on peripheral blood, taken after recovery from COVID-19. The chain employs TRBV7-9 and TRBJ2-7, with the identity of the D gene unclear. This TCR was recovered from a human donor who had recovered from COVID-19. The sequenced DNA is TGTGCCATAATGATCCGTGGCCACGAGCAGTACTTC. This codes for CAIMIRGHEQYF. Beyond the CDR3, the reference TRBV7-9 and TRBJ2-7 genes provide the residues; the full variable domain reads: DTGVSQNPRHKITKRGQNVTFRCDPISEHNRLYWYRQTLGQGPEFLTYFQNEAQLEKSRLLSDRFSAERPKGSFSTLEIQRTEQGDSAMYLCAIMIRGHEQYFGPGTRLTVT.